The text below deals with one TCR beta chain. Its antigen has not been determined. CDR1 MNHNS and CDR2 SASEGT were looked up in the germline V gene. The CDR3, from cysteine to phenylalanine, totals 15 residues. No coding sequence is recorded. HCMV serostatus was determined by detecting HCMV-specific IgG in serum with a commercial ELISA kit. Ficoll density gradient centrifugation was used to isolate peripheral blood mononuclear cells from blood. The data stem from a study of T cells expressing NK-cell markers (TCRdb year 2020). At the level of the whole study: Seven to nine donors provided sorted CD3+CD56+NKG2C+, CD3+CD56+NKG2C- and CD3+CD56-NKG2C+ T-cell subsets, whose TCR beta-chain repertoires were profiled. Seven of the eight sequenced donors were HCMV-seropositive and one was HCMV-seronegative. Randomly selected healthy volunteers, three men and five women, were used as the eight sequenced donors. Sequencing of the libraries produced 2 x 150 bp reads on Illumina HiSeq 2000/2500, MiSeq or NextSeq.

The data were produced on an Illumina HiSeq 2000. TCR beta cDNA libraries were prepared using 5'RACE template switching, which introduced a universal primer site and unique molecular identifiers. cDNA synthesis was primed from the TCR beta constant segment, followed by two successive PCR amplification steps. Under the source paper's analysis protocol: Reads were demultiplexed and grouped by UMI with MIGEC, and clonotypes were assembled and quantified with MiTCR. To exclude erroneous sequences, only TCR cDNA sequences supported by at least two reads were retained. The tcR package was used for downstream repertoire analysis, and clonotypes were matched across fractions by CDR3 nucleotide sequence plus V segment. Antigen specificity was annotated against VDJdb with VDJmatch, allowing one amino acid substitution in CDR3. The reads, reprocessed by TCRdb, yield one row per CDR3 protein sequence and no DNA. TCRdb, rather than the study authors, made the V and J calls. The sample table gives over 120,000 distinct CDR3 sequences. 12% of the sample is in the top ten clones.

The investigation overall reported the following: Whether the expanded NKG2C-expressing T cell clones were specific for HCMV antigens was left unclear. In over 5 donors, the dominant CD3+CD56+NKG2C+ clonotypes were among the top 10 CD8+ clonotypes and accounted for roughly 1.0-8% of CD8+ T cells. Those dominant clonotypes were again the most abundant among CD3+CD56-NKG2C+ cells in several donors, at about 25-65%.

The TCR originated in a man between 18 and 29 years old in good health. Donor details come from another sample of the same person, matched by shared clones. Specimen: blood T cells: a sorted CD56 or NKG2C T cell subset, CD4+ or CD8+ T cells, or bulk PBMC T cells (not recorded which). The V and J segments used are TRBV6-1 and TRBJ2-1; as DNA is missing, the TRBD1 call by TCRdb cannot be tested. The CDR3 protein: CASSMGAASYNEQFF.